The 12 T cell receptor beta chains presented below share a single source sample, sequenced in a study of blood T cell repertoires in COVID-19. Profiled with immunoSEQ multiplex PCR; TCRdb holds only in-frame clones, not every one. The sample carries about 210,000 clones, about 76% recorded once. The sample was PBMCs or T cells enriched from blood (not recorded which). Source of these receptors: a woman aged 45-65 years with acute COVID-19.

This chain links TRBV4-1 with TRBJ2-3; D may be TRBD1 (6 bases). Germline V gene data show CDR1 as MGHRA and CDR2 as YSYEKL. This CDR3 is built from 15 residues. The V and J ends lost 1 base and 2 bases respectively, with 10 bases between them. The CDR3 DNA reads TGCGCCAGCAGCCAAGGTAGGGGGATCACAGATACGCAGTATTTT. Translation gives CASSQGRGITDTQYF.

J is TRBJ2-7 and V is TRBV7-2, with 8 bases matching TRBD2. In germline, CDR1 is SGHTA, CDR2 FQGNSA. Trimming removed 5 bases from V and 2 bases from J; junction bases left unmatched: 8. CDR3 size: 15 residues. CDR3 nucleotides: TGTGCCAGCAGCCCCTTAGCGGGGAGCGCCTACGAGCAGTACTTC. Amino acids: CASSPLAGSAYEQYF.

The chain combines TRBV19 with TRBJ2-3; 7 nucleotides line up with TRBD1. The trim removed 7 bases at V and 4 bases at J, leaving 11 bases unmatched. Germline CDR1 and CDR2: LNHDA and SQIVND (reference sequence). This CDR3 has 15 amino acids. The CDR3 DNA is TGTGCCAGTAACACAGGGTCGACAGGGCCAGATACGCAGTATTTT. Its protein product is CASNTGSTGPDTQYF.

This clone was seen a few times. The chain combines TRBV9 with TRBJ1-6; tentatively, D is TRBD1 (6 bases). Trimming cost V 3 bases and J 10 bases, with 8 bases left between them. Germline V gives CDR1 SGDLS, CDR2 YYNGEE. This CDR3 region has 12 residues. The CDR3: CASSGQGSPLHF. DNA of the CDR3: TGTGCCAGCAGCGGCCAGGGGTCACCCCTCCACTTT.

This chain links TRBV12-3 or TRBV12-4 with TRBJ1-4; no definite D call. V lost 5 bases and J lost 8, with 9 bases in between. The CDR3 contains 12 residues. CDR3 sequence: CASSTSGEKLFF. CDR3 sequence (DNA): TGTGCCAGCAGTACCTCGGGAGAAAAACTGTTTTTT.

This clone was counted a few times. The rearrangement joins TRBV11-2 to TRBJ2-7, with D perhaps matching TRBD2 (6 bases). V was clipped by 1 base and J by 2 bases, with 15 bases between them. CDR3 length equals 16 residues. The V gene's germline CDR1 is SGHAT and CDR2 FQNNGV. CDR3 protein: CASSLGRGYQAYEQYF. The CDR3 bases are TGTGCCAGCAGCTTAGGTCGGGGGTACCAAGCCTACGAGCAGTACTTC. Combining the CDR3 with reference TRBV11-2 and TRBJ2-7 gives the whole variable domain EAGVAQSPRYKIIEKRQSVAFWCNPISGHATLYWYQQILGQGPKLLIQFQNNGVVDDSQLPKDRFSAERLKGVDSTLKIQPAKLEDSAVYLCASSLGRGYQAYEQYFGPGTRLTVT.

The chain recombines TRBV3-1 (or the pseudogene TRBV3-2) with TRBJ2-1; D remains unclear. Germline CDR1 LGHDT, CDR2 YNNKEL (reference sequence). This CDR3 has 14 residues. Trimming took off 0 bases at V and 6 bases at J, with 9 bases between the two ends. CDR3 nucleotide sequence: TGTGCCAGCAGCCAAGATCTGGGCAGCAATGAGCAGTTCTTC. As protein: CASSQDLGSNEQFF.

The V call is TRBV5-1, the J call TRBJ1-1; D may be TRBD1 (6 bases). Germline V gene lookup returns CDR1 SGHRS and CDR2 YFSETQ. The CDR3 loop spans 13 amino acids. Trimming left V 0 bases short and J 5 bases short, with 8 bases between. CDR3 coding DNA: TGCGCCAGCAGCTTGGCAGGGGTGACTGAAGCTTTCTTT. Translation gives CASSLAGVTEAFF.

The chain links TRBV3-1 (or the pseudogene TRBV3-2) to TRBJ2-3; 7 bases are shared with TRBD2. This CDR3 spans 16 amino acids. V was pared by 0 bases and J by 6 bases, with 9 bases of the junction left unmatched. Germline loops: CDR1 LGHDT, CDR2 YNNKEL (reference sequence). This chain's CDR3 is CASSQDATGGWDTQYF. CDR3 coding DNA: TGTGCCAGCAGCCAAGACGCGACGGGGGGATGGGATACGCAGTATTTT.

The chain uses TRBV20-1 and TRBJ2-5, with no clear D. Germline lookup yields CDR1 DFQATT and CDR2 SNEGSKA (reference sequence). The CDR3 covers 12 residues. Trimming shortened V by 3 bases and J by 5 bases, and 10 bases separated the two germline ends. The CDR3 loop is CSASPQEETQYF. CDR3 sequence (DNA): TGCAGTGCTAGTCCCCAAGAGGAGACCCAGTACTTC.

The V and J genes are TRBV27 and TRBJ2-2, with D tentatively TRBD1 (5 bases). Trimming took 4 bases from V and 5 from J, leaving 8 bases between them. CDR1 is MNHEY and CDR2 is SMNVEV in the germline V gene (reference sequence). The CDR3 is 13 residues long. The CDR3 DNA reads as TGTGCCAGCAGTTCGACAGAGACCGGGGAGCTGTTTTTT. Residues: CASSSTETGELFF.

The chain uses TRBV6-5 and TRBJ2-7, with 7 positions matching TRBD2. The J segment lost 0 bases and the V segment lost 3 bases, leaving 5 bases of the junction unmatched. This CDR3 is 15 amino acids long. Germline V CDR1 and CDR2: MNHEY, SVGAGI. CDR3 sequence: CASSYDGGGSYEQYF. The CDR3 DNA reads as TGTGCCAGCAGTTATGACGGCGGGGGCTCCTACGAGCAGTACTTC.